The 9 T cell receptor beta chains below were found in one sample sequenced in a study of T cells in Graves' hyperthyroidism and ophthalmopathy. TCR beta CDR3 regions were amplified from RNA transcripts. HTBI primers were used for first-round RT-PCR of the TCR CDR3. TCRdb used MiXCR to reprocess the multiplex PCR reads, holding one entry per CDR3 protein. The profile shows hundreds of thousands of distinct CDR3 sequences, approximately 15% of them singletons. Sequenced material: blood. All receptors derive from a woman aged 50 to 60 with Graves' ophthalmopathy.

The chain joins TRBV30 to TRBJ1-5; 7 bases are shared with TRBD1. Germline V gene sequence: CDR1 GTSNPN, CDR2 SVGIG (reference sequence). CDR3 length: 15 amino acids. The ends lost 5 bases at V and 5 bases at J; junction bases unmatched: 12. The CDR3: CAWGATGVYYQPQHF. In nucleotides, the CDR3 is TGTGCCTGGGGGGCTACAGGGGTCTACTATCAGCCCCAGCATTTT.

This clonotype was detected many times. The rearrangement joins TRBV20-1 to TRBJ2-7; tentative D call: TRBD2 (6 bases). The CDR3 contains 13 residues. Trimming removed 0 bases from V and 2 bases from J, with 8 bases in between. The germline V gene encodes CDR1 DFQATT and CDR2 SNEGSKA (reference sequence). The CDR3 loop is CSAREAGPYEQYF. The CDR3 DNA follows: TGCAGTGCTAGAGAAGCGGGCCCCTACGAGCAGTACTTC.

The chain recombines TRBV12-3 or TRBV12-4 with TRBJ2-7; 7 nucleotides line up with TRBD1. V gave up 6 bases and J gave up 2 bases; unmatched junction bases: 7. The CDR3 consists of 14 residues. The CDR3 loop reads CASSLGTETYEQYF. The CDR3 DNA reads TGTGCCAGCAGCCTTGGGACAGAGACCTACGAGCAGTACTTC.

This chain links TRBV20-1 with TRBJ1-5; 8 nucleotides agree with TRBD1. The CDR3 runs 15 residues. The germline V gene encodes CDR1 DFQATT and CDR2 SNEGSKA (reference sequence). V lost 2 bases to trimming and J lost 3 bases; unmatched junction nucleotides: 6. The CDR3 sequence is CSARRVQGVNQPQHF. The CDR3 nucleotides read TGCAGTGCTAGAAGGGTACAGGGGGTCAATCAGCCCCAGCATTTT.

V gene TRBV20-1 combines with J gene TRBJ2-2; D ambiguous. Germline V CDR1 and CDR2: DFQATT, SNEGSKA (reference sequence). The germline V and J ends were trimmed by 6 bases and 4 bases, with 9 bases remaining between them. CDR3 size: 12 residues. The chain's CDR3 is CSAAGRTGELFF. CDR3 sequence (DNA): TGCAGTGCCGCCGGACGCACCGGGGAGCTGTTTTTT.

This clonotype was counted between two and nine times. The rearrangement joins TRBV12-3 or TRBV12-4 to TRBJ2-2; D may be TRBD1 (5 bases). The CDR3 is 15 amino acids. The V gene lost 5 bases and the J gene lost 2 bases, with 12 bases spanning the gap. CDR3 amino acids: CASSPMDINTGELFF. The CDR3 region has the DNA TGTGCCAGCAGTCCTATGGACATAAACACCGGGGAGCTGTTTTTT.

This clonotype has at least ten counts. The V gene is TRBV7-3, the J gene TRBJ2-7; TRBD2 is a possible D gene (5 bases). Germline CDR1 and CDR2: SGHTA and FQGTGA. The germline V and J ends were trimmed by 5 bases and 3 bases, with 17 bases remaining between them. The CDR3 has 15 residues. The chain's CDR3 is CASSPQPSGIYEQYF. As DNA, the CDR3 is TGTGCCAGCAGCCCCCAGCCTTCGGGGATCTACGAGCAGTACTTC.

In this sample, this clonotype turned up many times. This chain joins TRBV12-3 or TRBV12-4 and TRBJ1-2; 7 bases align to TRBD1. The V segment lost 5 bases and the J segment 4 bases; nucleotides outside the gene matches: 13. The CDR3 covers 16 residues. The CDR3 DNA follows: TGTGCCAGCAGTCTTACTTCAGGGGGTAGCGGCTATGGCTACACCTTC. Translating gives CASSLTSGGSGYGYTF.

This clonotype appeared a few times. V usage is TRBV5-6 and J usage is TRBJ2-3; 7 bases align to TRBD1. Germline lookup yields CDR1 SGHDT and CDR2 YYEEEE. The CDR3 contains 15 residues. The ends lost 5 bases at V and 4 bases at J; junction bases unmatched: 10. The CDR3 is CASRGKDRAPDTQYF. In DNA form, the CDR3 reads TGTGCCAGCAGGGGGAAAGACAGGGCCCCAGATACGCAGTATTTT.